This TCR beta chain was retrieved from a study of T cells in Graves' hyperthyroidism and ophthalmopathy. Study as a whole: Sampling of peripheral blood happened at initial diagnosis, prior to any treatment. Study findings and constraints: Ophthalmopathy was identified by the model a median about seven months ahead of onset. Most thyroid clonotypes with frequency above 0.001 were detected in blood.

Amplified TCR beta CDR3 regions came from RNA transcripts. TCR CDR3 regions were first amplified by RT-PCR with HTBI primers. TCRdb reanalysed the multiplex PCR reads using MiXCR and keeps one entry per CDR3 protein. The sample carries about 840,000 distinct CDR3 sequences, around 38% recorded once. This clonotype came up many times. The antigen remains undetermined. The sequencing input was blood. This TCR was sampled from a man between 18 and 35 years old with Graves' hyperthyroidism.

CDR3 sequence: CSALPGITEAFF. CDR3 sequence (DNA): TGCAGTGCCCTCCCTGGGATCACTGAAGCTTTCTTT. The V gene is TRBV20-1, the J gene TRBJ1-1; D not certain. Trimming pared 6 bases from V and 4 bases from J, leaving 12 bases between. This CDR3 has 12 amino acids. Germline V CDR1 and CDR2: DFQATT, SNEGSKA (reference sequence).